A single T cell receptor beta chain is shown here with its context. Its target is not known. On average, the one heparinised blood draw given by each donor was roughly 100 mL. Each of the CD4+ naive, central memory, regulatory and stem cell-like memory populations was sorted via CD45RO/CCR7/CD25/CD127/CD95/CD27. This record belongs to a study of beta chain features in type 1 diabetes. Reverse transcription of all isolated RNA meant that expressed TCRB transcripts were sequenced. Sequencing was performed with immunoSEQ multiplex PCR; in TCRdb, only in-frame clones are kept and a portion is missing. The sample has 250,000 to 300,000 clones; roughly an eighth are singletons. Germline-derived CDR1 and CDR2 are LNHDA and SQIVND (reference sequence). The CDR3 covers 15 residues. V was pared by 4 bases and J by 3 bases, with 4 bases of the junction left unmatched. The study's findings and limits: Among all four CD4+ subsets, Type 1 diabetes patients had TCRB CDR3s that were moderately but significantly shorter. Shorter templates might be favored by PCR, equally in patients and controls.

The TCR originated in a young man with type 1 diabetes. Sequencing was performed on naive CD4+ T cells from blood. The J gene is TRBJ2-1, the V gene TRBV19, with 9 nucleotides matching TRBD1. The CDR3 sequence is CASSTQGARYNEQFF. Written as DNA, the CDR3 is TGTGCCAGTAGTACACAGGGGGCTCGCTACAATGAGCAGTTCTTC.